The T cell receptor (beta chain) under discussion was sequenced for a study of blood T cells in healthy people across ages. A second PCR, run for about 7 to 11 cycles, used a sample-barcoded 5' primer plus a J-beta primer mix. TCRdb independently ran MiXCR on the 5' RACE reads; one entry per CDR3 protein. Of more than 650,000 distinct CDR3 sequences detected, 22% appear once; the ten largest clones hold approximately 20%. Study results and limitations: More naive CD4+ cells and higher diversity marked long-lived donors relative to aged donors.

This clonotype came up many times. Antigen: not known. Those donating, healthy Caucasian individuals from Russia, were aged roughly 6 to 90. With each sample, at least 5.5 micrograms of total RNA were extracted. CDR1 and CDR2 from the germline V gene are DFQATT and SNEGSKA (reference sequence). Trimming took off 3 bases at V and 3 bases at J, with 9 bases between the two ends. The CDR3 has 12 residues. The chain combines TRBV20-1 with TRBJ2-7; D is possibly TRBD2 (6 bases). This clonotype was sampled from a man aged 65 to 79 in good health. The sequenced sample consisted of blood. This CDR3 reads CSASWRGYEQYF. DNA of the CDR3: TGCAGTGCTAGCTGGCGGGGCTACGAGCAGTACTTC.